This T cell receptor beta chain was captured in a study of CD8 T cells in ankylosing spondylitis. Study conclusions and caveats: Disease-linked clones reportedly showed significant enrichment in matched ankylosing spondylitis synovial fluid. Under 10 highly homologous variants formed a TCR beta motif that appeared characteristic of ankylosing spondylitis blood.

Library preparation for TCR beta used quantitative 5'-RACE with molecular barcodes. TCRdb re-derived calls from the 5' RACE reads in MiXCR, one entry per CDR3 protein. The table records about 440,000 distinct CDR3 sequences, approximately 17% of them present only once. Trimming shortened V by 3 bases and J by 5 bases, and 9 bases separated the two germline ends. The germline gives CDR1 SQVTM, CDR2 ANQGSEA. The CDR3 is 12 residues long. This clonotype has at least ten counts. Its target is not known. Sequenced: blood, either unsorted or a sorted T cell fraction (not recorded which). This TCR was sampled from a male donor with ankylosing spondylitis. The V and J genes are TRBV29-1 and TRBJ2-3; either TRBD1 or TRBD2 may fit D (5 bases each). DNA of the CDR3: TGCAGCGTTGAGGGGGTTGAAGATACGCAGTATTTT. This codes for CSVEGVEDTQYF.